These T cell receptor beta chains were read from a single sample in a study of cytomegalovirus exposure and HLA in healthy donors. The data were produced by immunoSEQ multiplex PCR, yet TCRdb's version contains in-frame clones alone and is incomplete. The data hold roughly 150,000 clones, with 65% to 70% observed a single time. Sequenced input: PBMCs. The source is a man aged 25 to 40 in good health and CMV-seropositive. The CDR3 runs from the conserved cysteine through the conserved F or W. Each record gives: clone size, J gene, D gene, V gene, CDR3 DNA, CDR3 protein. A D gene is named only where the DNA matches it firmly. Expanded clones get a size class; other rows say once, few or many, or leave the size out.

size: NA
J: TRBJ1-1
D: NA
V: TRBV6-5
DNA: TGTGCCAGCTTGAGGAGCAACCTGAACACTGAAGCTTTCTTT
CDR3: CASLRSNLNTEAFF

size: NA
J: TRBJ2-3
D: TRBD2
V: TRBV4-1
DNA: TGCGCCAGCGGGGGGGTAAGCACAGATACGCAGTATTTT
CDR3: CASGGVSTDTQYF

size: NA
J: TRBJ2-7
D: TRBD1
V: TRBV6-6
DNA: TGTGCCAGCAGTTACTCTAGGGACAGGGCAACCTACGAGCAGTACTTC
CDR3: CASSYSRDRATYEQYF

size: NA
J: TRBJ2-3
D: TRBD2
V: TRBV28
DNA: TGTGCCAGCAGTTTGGGACTAAGCACAGATACGCAGTATTTT
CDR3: CASSLGLSTDTQYF

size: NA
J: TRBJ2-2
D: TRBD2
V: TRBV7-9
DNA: TGTGTGGGGAGCGGGAGTGAGAACACCGGGGAGCTGTTTTTT
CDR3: CVGSGSENTGELFF

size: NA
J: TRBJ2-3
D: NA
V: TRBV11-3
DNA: TGTGCCAGCAGCTTCCACCGTACGGACTTTAGCACAGATACGCAGTATTTT
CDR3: CASSFHRTDFSTDTQYF

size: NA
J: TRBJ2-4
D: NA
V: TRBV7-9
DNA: TGTGCCAGCAGCTTATTCCCCGAAAACATTCAGTACTTC
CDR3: CASSLFPENIQYF

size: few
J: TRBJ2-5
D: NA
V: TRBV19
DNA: TGTGCCAGTAGTATAGAGTCGGGAATTGGGGAGACCCAGTACTTC
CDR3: CASSIESGIGETQYF

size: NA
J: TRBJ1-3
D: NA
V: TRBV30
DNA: TGTGCCTGGAGTGCTTGGACAGATGGAAACACCATATATTTT
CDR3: CAWSAWTDGNTIYF

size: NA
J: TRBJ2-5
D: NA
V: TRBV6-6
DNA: TGTGCCAGCAGTTACGGGGCTGGGCGTTCTCAAGAGACCCAGTACTTC
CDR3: CASSYGAGRSQETQYF

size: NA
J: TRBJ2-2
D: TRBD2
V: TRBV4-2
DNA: TGTGCCAGCAGCCTCAAGTGGGGACCCAGGACTAGCGTGAACACCGGGGAGCTGTTTTTT
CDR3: CASSLKWGPRTSVNTGELFF

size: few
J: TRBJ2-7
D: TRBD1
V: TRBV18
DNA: TGTGCCAGCTCACCCGGGACAGGCCGGGAGGAGCAGTACTTC
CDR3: CASSPGTGREEQYF

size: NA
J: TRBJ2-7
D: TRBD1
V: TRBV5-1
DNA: TGCGCCAGCAGCCTAACCGGGACAGGAAATTCCTACGAGCAGTACTTC
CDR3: CASSLTGTGNSYEQYF

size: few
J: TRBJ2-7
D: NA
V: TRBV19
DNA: TGTGCCAGCTCAAGGGGGGGGACCCTAAACGAGCAGTACTTC
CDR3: CASSRGGTLNEQYF

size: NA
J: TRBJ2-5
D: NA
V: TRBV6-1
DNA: TGTGCCAGCAGCCAGACGGGAGAGGGGACCCAGTACTTC
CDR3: CASSQTGEGTQYF

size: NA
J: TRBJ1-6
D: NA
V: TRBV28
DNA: TGTGCCAGCAGTCCCGCCGACAGATATAATTCACCCCTCCACTTT
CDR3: CASSPADRYNSPLHF

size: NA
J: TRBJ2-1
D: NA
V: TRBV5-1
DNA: TGCGCCAGCAGGGTGGAACTACTCTCCTACAATGAGCAGTTCTTC
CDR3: CASRVELLSYNEQFF

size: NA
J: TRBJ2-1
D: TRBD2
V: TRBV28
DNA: TGTGCCAGCAGTTCAGGGGGGACTAGCGGGAGCGATGAGCAGTTCTTC
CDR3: CASSSGGTSGSDEQFF

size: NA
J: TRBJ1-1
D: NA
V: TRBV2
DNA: TGTGCCAGCAGTGAGTATCTGGCCCGGGGGGCTGAAGCTTTCTTT
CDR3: CASSEYLARGAEAFF

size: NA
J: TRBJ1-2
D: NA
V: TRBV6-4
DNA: TGTGCCAGCAAGCCATCGCCTCAGGCGGGTGGCTACACCTTC
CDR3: CASKPSPQAGGYTF

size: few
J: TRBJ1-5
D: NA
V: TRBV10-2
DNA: TGCGCCAGCACCCCGGGAGGGGGTCATCAGCCCCAGCATTTT
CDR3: CASTPGGGHQPQHF

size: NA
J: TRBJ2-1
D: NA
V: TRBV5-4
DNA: TGTGCCAGCACCCCAGGACTTCTCTCCTACAATGAGCAGTTCTTC
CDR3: CASTPGLLSYNEQFF

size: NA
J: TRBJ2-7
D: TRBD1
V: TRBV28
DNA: TGTGCCAGCAGTCCCCAGGCCCGACAGGGGCACTACGAGCAGTACTTC
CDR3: CASSPQARQGHYEQYF

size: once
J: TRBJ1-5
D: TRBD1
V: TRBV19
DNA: TGTGCCAGTAACCCGGACAGGTTAGTAGTTCAGCCCCAGCATTTT
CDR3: CASNPDRLVVQPQHF

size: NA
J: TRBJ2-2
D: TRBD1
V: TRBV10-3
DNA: TGTGCCATCTCACCGGACAGGGGGCACGGCACCGGGGAGCTGTTTTTT
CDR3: CAISPDRGHGTGELFF

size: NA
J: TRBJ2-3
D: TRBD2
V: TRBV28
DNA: TGTGCCAGCAGGCACCCGGGTAGCGGGTACGCAGATACGCAGTATTTT
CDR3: CASRHPGSGYADTQYF

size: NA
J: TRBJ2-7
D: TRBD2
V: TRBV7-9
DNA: TGTTCCAGCAGCCTCTATCCAGCGGGAAGGTACGAGCAGTACTTC
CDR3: CSSSLYPAGRYEQYF

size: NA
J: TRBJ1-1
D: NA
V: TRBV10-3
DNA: TGTGCCATCAGTTATGCAGGGAACACTGAAGCTTTCTTT
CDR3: CAISYAGNTEAFF

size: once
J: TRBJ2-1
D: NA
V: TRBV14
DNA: TGTGCCAGCAGCCAAGGCTTCGGGAGTAACTCCTACAATGAGCAGTTCTTC
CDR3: CASSQGFGSNSYNEQFF

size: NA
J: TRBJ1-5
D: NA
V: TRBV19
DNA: TGTGCCAGTAGTACGAACACAGGGCGTCGAAATCAGCCCCAGCATTTT
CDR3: CASSTNTGRRNQPQHF

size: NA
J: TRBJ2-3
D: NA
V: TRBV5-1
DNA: TGCGCCAGCAGCTACGCAGGGGATTGGGGAGCAGATACGCAGTATTTT
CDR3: CASSYAGDWGADTQYF

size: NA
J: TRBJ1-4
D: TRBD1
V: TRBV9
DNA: TGTGCCAGCAGCGATCAGGGGGCGGCGAAAAAACTGTTTTTT
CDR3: CASSDQGAAKKLFF

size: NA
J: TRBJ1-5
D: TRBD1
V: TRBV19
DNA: TGTGCCAGTAGTACTCAACAGGGGTTTAATCAGCCCCAGCATTTT
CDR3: CASSTQQGFNQPQHF

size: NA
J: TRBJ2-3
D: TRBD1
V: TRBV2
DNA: TGTGCCAGCAGTGAAGTGGGACAGAGCTCTCGCACCCAGTATTTT
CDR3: CASSEVGQSSRTQYF

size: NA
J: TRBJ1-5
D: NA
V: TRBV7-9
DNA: TGTGCCAGCAGCGACGGGAGCCCTAGGCCCCAGCATTTT
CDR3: CASSDGSPRPQHF

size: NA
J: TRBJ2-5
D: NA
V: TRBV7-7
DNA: TGTGCCAGCAGCGCCAGCAGGGAAAGAAGAGAGACCCAGTACTTC
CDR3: CASSASRERRETQYF

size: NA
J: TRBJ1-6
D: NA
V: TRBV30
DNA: TGTGCCTGGAACGGGGGTGGGGATAATTCACCCCTCCACTTT
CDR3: CAWNGGGDNSPLHF

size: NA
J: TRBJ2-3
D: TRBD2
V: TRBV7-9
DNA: TGTGCCAGCAGCTCCTTAGCGGGGAGCACAGATACGCAGTATTTT
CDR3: CASSSLAGSTDTQYF

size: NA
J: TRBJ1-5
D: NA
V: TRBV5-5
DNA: TGTGCCAGCAGCTTGGCGGGGGTACGAGGCAATCAGCCCCAGCATTTT
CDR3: CASSLAGVRGNQPQHF

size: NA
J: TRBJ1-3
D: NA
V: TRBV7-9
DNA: TGTGCCAGCAGCTCATACAGGATCTCTGGAAACACCATATATTTT
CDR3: CASSSYRISGNTIYF

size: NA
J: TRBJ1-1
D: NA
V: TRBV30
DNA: TGTGCCTGGAGTGTACTAGCCCCTGAAGCTTTCTTT
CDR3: CAWSVLAPEAFF

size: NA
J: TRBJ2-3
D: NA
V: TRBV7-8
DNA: TGTGCCAGCACCCCGGGGATTAGCACAGATACGCAGTATTTT
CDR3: CASTPGISTDTQYF